The 15 T cell receptor beta chains reported below all come from one sample, sequenced in a study of T cells in Graves' hyperthyroidism and ophthalmopathy. Using RNA transcripts as the source, TCR beta CDR3 regions were amplified. A set of HTBI primers served as the primers for a first-round RT-PCR of the TCR CDR3. TCRdb reanalysed the multiplex PCR reads using MiXCR and keeps one entry per CDR3 protein. The sample comprises around 420,000 distinct CDR3 sequences, 15% to 19% of which are singletons, and 13% to 15% rests with the top ten. Sequenced input: blood. These receptor sequences come from a woman between 18 and 29 years old with Graves' hyperthyroidism.

The chain couples TRBV4-1 to TRBJ2-7; tentative D call: TRBD2 (5 bases). The CDR3 has 15 residues. The V gene lost 4 bases and the J gene lost 2 bases, with 15 bases spanning the gap. CDR1 and CDR2 from the germline V gene are MGHRA and YSYEKL. CDR3 DNA: TGCGCCAGCAGCCGAGGTGAGGGAACAACCTACGAGCAGTACTTC. Its translation: CASSRGEGTTYEQYF.

This clonotype was counted between two and nine times. With a much larger clone just one base away, this may be a read error. The chain uses TRBV5-1 and TRBJ2-2, with 9 bases identical to TRBD1. This CDR3 contains 14 residues. J was trimmed by 3 bases and V by 3 bases; bases with no gene match: 0. Germline V gene data show CDR1 as SGHRS and CDR2 as YFSETQ. DNA for the CDR3: TGCGCCAGCAGCTGGACAGGGGACACCGGGGAGCTGTTTTTT. Amino acid sequence: CASSWTGDTGELFF.

The chain employs TRBV7-3 and TRBJ2-2; D uncertain. V was cut by 1 base and J by 4 bases, with 10 bases left in between. The CDR3 has 15 residues. Germline CDR1 reads SGHTA; CDR2 reads FQGTGA. This CDR3 is CASSLKGKATGELFF. The CDR3 region has the DNA TGTGCCAGCAGCTTAAAAGGCAAAGCCACCGGGGAGCTGTTTTTT.

The V gene is TRBV10-3, the J gene TRBJ2-3; the match to TRBD1 covers 11 bases. There are 17 residues in the CDR3. V dropped 4 bases and J dropped 0; count of bases not matched to a gene: 6. Germline V CDR1 and CDR2: ENHRY, SYGVKD. The CDR3 protein is CAISGGQGALSTDTQYF. Written as DNA, the CDR3 is TGTGCCATCAGTGGAGGACAGGGGGCCCTAAGCACAGATACGCAGTATTTT.

The chain has TRBV5-4 and TRBJ1-2, with D maybe TRBD1 (6 bases). CDR1 and CDR2 (germline): SGHNT, YYREEE (reference sequence). The CDR3 contains 11 residues. The V end lost 4 bases, the J end lost 8 bases, and 9 bases lay between the germline ends. Written as DNA, the CDR3 is TGTGCCAGCAGCCTTGACAGGGGCTACACCTTC. Translated: CASSLDRGYTF.

This clonotype was seen ten or more times. The chain uses TRBV28 and TRBJ1-3; tentatively, D is TRBD1 (6 bases). This CDR3 is built from 13 residues. Deletions cut 8 bases from V and 3 bases from J, with 11 bases between. Germline V lookup: CDR1 MDHEN, CDR2 SYDVKM. The CDR3 DNA reads as TGTGCCAGCTCACAGGGACGTGGAAACACCATATATTTT. It yields the protein CASSQGRGNTIYF.

This rearrangement joins TRBV25-1 to TRBJ1-2; 9 positions agree with TRBD1. The CDR3 consists of 15 residues. Germline values: CDR1 MGHDK, CDR2 SYGVNS. With 4 bases clipped from V and 5 bases from J, the junction kept 8 bases outside the gene matches. The CDR3 DNA reads TGTGCCAGCAGTGCGGCGGGACAGGGTCTATATGGCTACACCTTC. This codes for CASSAAGQGLYGYTF.

This clonotype occurred a few times. This chain connects TRBV4-1 to TRBJ2-5; 9 bases match TRBD2. Germline V gene sequence: CDR1 MGHRA, CDR2 YSYEKL. CDR3 size: 14 residues. V was pared by 1 base and J by 5 bases, with 2 bases of the junction left unmatched. CDR3 sequence: CASSQGLAGETQYF. In nucleotides, the CDR3 is TGCGCCAGCAGCCAAGGGCTAGCGGGGGAGACCCAGTACTTC.

The V gene is TRBV29-1, the J gene TRBJ2-7, with D perhaps TRBD2 (7 bases). CDR1 is SQVTM and CDR2 is ANQGSEA in the germline V gene. The CDR3 is made up of 12 amino acids. Trimming pared 8 bases from V and 5 bases from J, leaving 16 bases between. The CDR3: CSIRRGGDEQYF. In DNA, the CDR3 is TGCAGCATACGACGCGGGGGCGACGAGCAGTACTTC.

This clonotype was seen at least ten times. This chain connects TRBV27 to TRBJ2-7; 9 nucleotides line up with TRBD2. Germline CDR1 MNHEY, CDR2 SMNVEV (reference sequence). CDR3 length equals 15 residues. V lost 2 bases to trimming and J lost 2 bases; unmatched junction nucleotides: 4. This CDR3 reads CASSLSAGGPYEQYF. In DNA, the CDR3 is TGTGCCAGCAGTTTAAGCGCGGGAGGGCCCTACGAGCAGTACTTC.

This clonotype has ten or more counts. The rearrangement uses TRBV12-3 or TRBV12-4 and TRBJ2-7; D not resolved. There are 12 residues in the CDR3. V gave up 6 bases and J gave up 6 bases, with 12 bases separating them. CDR3 in amino acids: CASSPLKGEQYF. The DNA of the CDR3 is TGTGCCAGCAGCCCCTTAAAGGGCGAGCAGTACTTC.

V usage is TRBV10-3 and J usage is TRBJ1-2, with D unclear. CDR1 is ENHRY, CDR2 SYGVKD, per germline. The CDR3 spans 15 residues. Between the trimmed V and J ends, which lost 2 bases and 8 bases, there was a span of 18 bases. CDR3 in amino acids: CAISEAQDGSGGYTF. The CDR3 nucleotides are TGTGCCATCAGTGAGGCTCAGGACGGCTCGGGCGGCTACACCTTC.

This clonotype was seen once. The chain has TRBV12-3 or TRBV12-4 and TRBJ1-2; a weak D match, TRBD1 (6 bases). This CDR3 spans 13 amino acids. Trimming shortened V by 6 bases and J by 3 bases, and 11 bases separated the two germline ends. CDR3 residues: CASSPAGDYGYTF. CDR3 nucleotides: TGTGCCAGCAGCCCGGCAGGGGACTATGGCTACACCTTC.

The CDR3 nucleotides read TGTGCCAGCAGTGAGGGGACAGGGGGCGGCTACGAGCAGTACTTC. It codes for CASSEGTGGGYEQYF. This rearrangement joins TRBV6-1 to TRBJ2-7; 12 bases line up with TRBD1. The CDR3 is made up of 15 amino acids. Trimming removed 3 bases from V and 3 bases from J; junction bases left unmatched: 3. CDR1 and CDR2 from the germline V gene are MNHNS and SASEGT.

The table lists this clonotype with many counts. V and J are TRBV5-1 and TRBJ2-3; the match to TRBD2 covers 7 bases. This CDR3 has 15 residues. V lost 4 bases to trimming and J lost 1 base; unmatched junction nucleotides: 6. The germline CDR1 and CDR2 sequences are SGHRS and YFSETQ. CDR3 in amino acids: CASSLWGGGTDTQYF. In DNA form, the CDR3 reads TGCGCCAGCAGCCTCTGGGGGGGGGGCACAGATACGCAGTATTTT. The complete variable domain, with remaining parts taken from reference TRBV5-1 and TRBJ2-3, reads KAGVTQTPRYLIKTRGQQVTLSCSPISGHRSVSWYQQTPGQGLQFLFEYFSETQRNKGNFPGRFSGRQFSNSRSEMNVSTLELGDSALYLCASSLWGGGTDTQYFGPGTRLTVL.